These T cell receptor beta chains were read from a single sample in a study of identical twins. Using its own MiXCR run on the 5' RACE reads, TCRdb lists one record per CDR3 protein. The table shows approximately 500,000 distinct CDR3 sequences, with about 24% occurring only once. This same sample was also taken into another study, of T cells expressing NK-cell markers.

The sequenced sample was CD4+ T cells sorted from blood. The source of these receptors is a woman aged 18-35 years in good health. Each CDR3 is given with its conserved first and last residue. The D gene is left open where the match is weak. Size is stated for part of the rows, as once, few or many counts, or as a class when the clone is expanded.

clone size: NA
V gene: TRBV4-1
D gene: NA
J gene: TRBJ2-1
CDR3 protein: CASSHTPGDQYNEQFF
CDR3 DNA: TGCGCCAGCAGCCATACCCCCGGAGACCAATACAATGAGCAGTTCTTC

clone size: once
V gene: TRBV5-6
D gene: NA
J gene: TRBJ2-4
CDR3 protein: CARSPGAGGSIQYF
CDR3 DNA: TGTGCCAGGAGCCCCGGGGCTGGGGGGAGCATTCAGTACTTC

clone size: NA
V gene: TRBV25-1
D gene: NA
J gene: TRBJ2-7
CDR3 protein: CASNLPPDTYEQYF
CDR3 DNA: TGTGCCAGCAACCTCCCCCCGGACACCTACGAGCAGTACTTC

clone size: NA
V gene: TRBV4-1
D gene: NA
J gene: TRBJ2-1
CDR3 protein: CASSQLGVLYQFF
CDR3 DNA: TGCGCCAGCAGCCAATTAGGGGTTCTTTATCAGTTCTTC

clone size: NA
V gene: TRBV7-9
D gene: NA
J gene: TRBJ2-7
CDR3 protein: CASSFLKEGPYEQYF
CDR3 DNA: TGTGCCAGCAGCTTTCTAAAGGAGGGACCCTACGAGCAGTACTTC

clone size: NA
V gene: TRBV12-3/TRBV12-4
D gene: NA
J gene: TRBJ2-2
CDR3 protein: CASSLQKRRGWSGELFF
CDR3 DNA: TGTGCCAGCAGTCTACAGAAGCGCAGGGGATGGTCCGGGGAGCTGTTTTTT

clone size: few
V gene: TRBV12-3/TRBV12-4
D gene: NA
J gene: TRBJ2-7
CDR3 protein: CASRRDYEQYF
CDR3 DNA: TGTGCCAGCAGGCGCGACTACGAGCAGTACTTC

clone size: NA
V gene: TRBV7-2
D gene: NA
J gene: TRBJ2-5
CDR3 protein: CASRESLGSGTQYF
CDR3 DNA: TGTGCCAGCAGGGAGAGCCTGGGATCCGGGACCCAGTACTTC

clone size: NA
V gene: TRBV27
D gene: NA
J gene: TRBJ2-7
CDR3 protein: CASSSREVAGFGEQYF
CDR3 DNA: TGTGCCAGCAGTTCTCGAGAGGTGGCAGGCTTCGGGGAGCAGTACTTC

clone size: few
V gene: TRBV4-3
D gene: TRBD2
J gene: TRBJ2-1
CDR3 protein: CASSQDWREFQPYNEQFF
CDR3 DNA: TGCGCCAGCAGCCAAGATTGGCGGGAGTTTCAACCGTACAATGAGCAGTTCTTC

clone size: NA
V gene: TRBV20-1
D gene: NA
J gene: TRBJ2-7
CDR3 protein: CSANRDPAYEQYF
CDR3 DNA: TGCAGTGCCAACCGGGACCCCGCCTACGAGCAGTACTTC

clone size: NA
V gene: TRBV5-1
D gene: NA
J gene: TRBJ2-3
CDR3 protein: CASSLGGKAEVTQYF
CDR3 DNA: TGCGCCAGCAGCTTGGGAGGGAAAGCGGAGGTGACGCAGTATTTT

clone size: many
V gene: TRBV5-1
D gene: NA
J gene: TRBJ2-1
CDR3 protein: CASTRGGYNEQFF
CDR3 DNA: TGCGCCAGCACTCGAGGGGGCTACAATGAGCAGTTCTTC

clone size: few
V gene: TRBV27
D gene: NA
J gene: TRBJ2-1
CDR3 protein: CASSSQGLTKSYNEQFF
CDR3 DNA: TGTGCCAGCAGTTCGCAGGGTCTTACAAAGTCTTACAATGAGCAGTTCTTC

clone size: few
V gene: TRBV6-5
D gene: TRBD2
J gene: TRBJ2-2
CDR3 protein: CASSSTSGSTGELFF
CDR3 DNA: TGTGCCAGCAGTTCCACTAGCGGGAGTACCGGGGAGCTGTTTTTT

clone size: few
V gene: TRBV24-1
D gene: NA
J gene: TRBJ2-2
CDR3 protein: CATSEVGAGELFF
CDR3 DNA: TGCGCCACCAGTGAAGTCGGTGCCGGGGAGCTGTTTTTT

clone size: NA
V gene: TRBV6-1
D gene: NA
J gene: TRBJ1-1
CDR3 protein: CASLLRGTEAFF
CDR3 DNA: TGTGCCAGCCTACTAAGGGGCACTGAAGCTTTCTTT

clone size: many
V gene: TRBV5-1
D gene: NA
J gene: TRBJ2-5
CDR3 protein: CASSLAGGEETQYF
CDR3 DNA: TGCGCCAGCAGCTTGGCCGGTGGAGAAGAGACCCAGTACTTC

clone size: few
V gene: TRBV5-1
D gene: TRBD1
J gene: TRBJ1-2
CDR3 protein: CASSLASEGANGYTF
CDR3 DNA: TGCGCCAGCAGCTTGGCCAGCGAGGGGGCGAATGGCTACACCTTC

clone size: few
V gene: TRBV9
D gene: TRBD1
J gene: TRBJ2-3
CDR3 protein: CASSVAGTGFTDTQYF
CDR3 DNA: TGTGCCAGCAGCGTCGCCGGGACAGGGTTCACAGATACGCAGTATTTT

clone size: few
V gene: TRBV10-1
D gene: TRBD2
J gene: TRBJ2-1
CDR3 protein: CASSELQSGRAFIEQFF
CDR3 DNA: TGCGCCAGCAGTGAGTTACAGAGCGGGAGGGCCTTTATCGAGCAGTTCTTC

clone size: NA
V gene: TRBV20-1
D gene: NA
J gene: TRBJ2-2
CDR3 protein: CSASGQMNTGELFF
CDR3 DNA: TGCAGTGCCTCCGGGCAGATGAACACCGGGGAGCTGTTTTTT

clone size: few
V gene: TRBV4-3
D gene: TRBD1
J gene: TRBJ1-2
CDR3 protein: CASSQDYQGANYGYTF
CDR3 DNA: TGCGCCAGCAGCCAAGATTATCAGGGGGCCAACTATGGCTACACCTTC

clone size: NA
V gene: TRBV12-3/TRBV12-4
D gene: TRBD2
J gene: TRBJ2-1
CDR3 protein: CASRGGTSGRLISYNEQFF
CDR3 DNA: TGTGCCAGCAGGGGCGGGACTAGCGGGAGGCTTATCTCCTACAATGAGCAGTTCTTC

clone size: NA
V gene: TRBV12-5
D gene: NA
J gene: TRBJ2-5
CDR3 protein: CASGLEVPETQYF
CDR3 DNA: TGTGCTAGCGGTTTGGAGGTCCCAGAGACCCAGTACTTC

clone size: NA
V gene: TRBV12-5
D gene: TRBD2
J gene: TRBJ2-6
CDR3 protein: CASGLVQDGRATGANVLTF
CDR3 DNA: TGTGCTAGTGGTTTGGTACAAGACGGGAGGGCCACTGGGGCCAACGTCCTGACTTTC

clone size: few
V gene: TRBV20-1
D gene: TRBD1
J gene: TRBJ2-5
CDR3 protein: CSAQKQGAETQYF
CDR3 DNA: TGCAGTGCGCAAAAACAGGGGGCTGAGACCCAGTACTTC

clone size: few
V gene: TRBV5-6
D gene: TRBD2
J gene: TRBJ2-1
CDR3 protein: CASRKLAGGPPWDEQFF
CDR3 DNA: TGTGCCAGCAGGAAACTAGCGGGGGGGCCTCCCTGGGATGAGCAGTTCTTC

clone size: many
V gene: TRBV5-5
D gene: TRBD1
J gene: TRBJ2-5
CDR3 protein: CASSFPGGQETQYF
CDR3 DNA: TGTGCCAGCAGCTTCCCAGGGGGCCAAGAGACCCAGTACTTC

clone size: NA
V gene: TRBV11-2
D gene: NA
J gene: TRBJ2-7
CDR3 protein: CASSLVHLLSYEQYF
CDR3 DNA: TGTGCCAGCAGCTTAGTACATCTTCTCTCCTACGAGCAGTACTTC

clone size: NA
V gene: TRBV19
D gene: NA
J gene: TRBJ2-1
CDR3 protein: CASSIGSNEQFF
CDR3 DNA: TGTGCCAGTAGTATCGGCTCCAATGAGCAGTTCTTC

clone size: NA
V gene: TRBV12-3/TRBV12-4
D gene: NA
J gene: TRBJ1-2
CDR3 protein: CASSTLGLGYTF
CDR3 DNA: TGTGCCAGCAGTACCCTAGGATTGGGCTACACCTTC

clone size: few
V gene: TRBV12-3/TRBV12-4
D gene: NA
J gene: TRBJ2-2
CDR3 protein: CASSRQNRNTGELFF
CDR3 DNA: TGTGCCAGCAGCCGGCAAAACAGAAACACCGGGGAGCTGTTTTTT

clone size: few
V gene: TRBV10-2
D gene: TRBD2
J gene: TRBJ2-3
CDR3 protein: CASSVAGGRPDTQYF
CDR3 DNA: TGCGCCAGCAGCGTAGCGGGGGGGCGTCCAGATACGCAGTATTTT

clone size: NA
V gene: TRBV6-1
D gene: NA
J gene: TRBJ1-1
CDR3 protein: CASSENRRNTEAFF
CDR3 DNA: TGTGCCAGCAGTGAAAACAGGAGAAACACTGAAGCTTTCTTT

clone size: few
V gene: TRBV12-3/TRBV12-4
D gene: NA
J gene: TRBJ2-5
CDR3 protein: CASRLRDPETQYF
CDR3 DNA: TGTGCCAGCCGCTTGAGGGATCCAGAGACCCAGTACTTC

clone size: NA
V gene: TRBV19
D gene: TRBD2
J gene: TRBJ2-1
CDR3 protein: CASAAGTSGNNEQFF
CDR3 DNA: TGTGCCAGTGCGGCCGGGACTAGCGGGAACAATGAGCAGTTCTTC

clone size: NA
V gene: TRBV3-1
D gene: NA
J gene: TRBJ2-5
CDR3 protein: CASSQVMVQPKETQYF
CDR3 DNA: TGTGCCAGCAGCCAAGTTATGGTACAGCCAAAAGAGACCCAGTACTTC

clone size: few
V gene: TRBV7-9
D gene: NA
J gene: TRBJ2-3
CDR3 protein: CASRTGTTDTQYF
CDR3 DNA: TGTGCCAGCCGTACAGGAACCACAGATACGCAGTATTTT

clone size: NA
V gene: TRBV11-3
D gene: NA
J gene: TRBJ1-4
CDR3 protein: CASSSHEGEKLFF
CDR3 DNA: TGTGCCAGCAGCTCACACGAGGGTGAAAAACTGTTTTTT

clone size: few
V gene: TRBV12-3/TRBV12-4
D gene: TRBD1
J gene: TRBJ2-5
CDR3 protein: CASSLATGLRETQYF
CDR3 DNA: TGTGCCAGCAGTTTAGCGACAGGGTTAAGAGAGACCCAGTACTTC

clone size: NA
V gene: TRBV6-2/TRBV6-3
D gene: NA
J gene: TRBJ2-7
CDR3 protein: CASKRANSYEQYF
CDR3 DNA: TGTGCCAGCAAGAGGGCTAACTCCTACGAGCAGTACTTC

clone size: NA
V gene: TRBV7-2
D gene: NA
J gene: TRBJ2-7
CDR3 protein: CASSPQIAVSSYEQYF
CDR3 DNA: TGTGCCAGCAGCCCCCAAATAGCGGTTAGCTCCTACGAGCAGTACTTC

clone size: few
V gene: TRBV6-5
D gene: NA
J gene: TRBJ1-5
CDR3 protein: CASSYGSHQPQHF
CDR3 DNA: TGTGCCAGCAGTTACGGGAGCCATCAGCCCCAGCATTTT

clone size: NA
V gene: TRBV20-1
D gene: NA
J gene: TRBJ2-1
CDR3 protein: CSASPALGQFF
CDR3 DNA: TGCAGTGCTAGCCCAGCCTTGGGGCAGTTCTTC

clone size: few
V gene: TRBV18
D gene: TRBD1
J gene: TRBJ1-1
CDR3 protein: CASSPLLGGATEAFF
CDR3 DNA: TGTGCCAGCTCACCATTATTAGGGGGCGCGACTGAAGCTTTCTTT